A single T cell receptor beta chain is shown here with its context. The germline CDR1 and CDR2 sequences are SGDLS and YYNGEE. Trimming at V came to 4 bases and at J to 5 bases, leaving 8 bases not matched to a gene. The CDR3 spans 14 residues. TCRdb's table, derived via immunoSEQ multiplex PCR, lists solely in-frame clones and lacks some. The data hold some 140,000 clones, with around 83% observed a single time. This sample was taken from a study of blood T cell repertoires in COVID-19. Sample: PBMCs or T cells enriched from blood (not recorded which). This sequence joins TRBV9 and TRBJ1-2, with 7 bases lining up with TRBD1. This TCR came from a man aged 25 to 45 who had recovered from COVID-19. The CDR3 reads CASSKQGTGYGYTF. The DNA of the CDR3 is TGTGCCAGCAGCAAACAGGGGACTGGGTATGGCTACACCTTC.